These 32 T cell receptor beta chains were all obtained from the same sample, sequenced in a study of pediatric ulcerative colitis (dated by TCRdb to about 2019). The method behind the library was the immunoSEQ multiplex PCR assay. Here the immuneACCESS table is served through TCRdb, limited to in-frame sequences with V and J called. Missing clones are a known gap in these copies; in checked studies unresolved V genes cover under half, and the rest lacks a known reason. The sample table lists fewer than 40,000 clones, around 80% of them with a count of one. The ten biggest clones cover around 4.5% of the sample. Material: blood. The receptor source for this set is a boy aged 5 to 17 with severe ulcerative colitis.

The rearrangement joins TRBV7-3 to TRBJ2-7; D unclear. Germline V gives CDR1 SGHTA, CDR2 FQGTGA. V was shortened by 5 bases and J by 1 base, with 9 bases between the two germline ends. The CDR3 is 13 residues long. The CDR3, as DNA: TGTGCCAGCAGCCCTCAGGATTCCTACGAGCAGTACTTC. Translating gives CASSPQDSYEQYF.

The chain recombines TRBV14 with TRBJ1-1; perhaps TRBD1 as D (6 bases). The germline gives CDR1 SGHDN, CDR2 FVKESK. V lost 2 bases and J lost 0, with 19 bases in between. The CDR3 consists of 18 residues. The CDR3 here is CASSQSRFGGLLNTEAFF. CDR3 coding DNA: TGTGCCAGCAGCCAAAGCCGCTTCGGGGGGCTATTGAACACTGAAGCTTTCTTT.

The chain links TRBV7-9 to TRBJ2-7; no reliable D call. The CDR3 consists of 15 residues. Between the trimmed V and J ends, which lost 5 bases and 0 bases, there was a span of 14 bases. CDR1 is SEHNR and CDR2 is FQNEAQ in the germline V gene (reference sequence). The CDR3 sequence is CASSPPWASSYEQYF. DNA of the CDR3: TGTGCCAGCAGCCCGCCTTGGGCGAGCTCCTACGAGCAGTACTTC.

This chain links TRBV5-6 with TRBJ1-1; D not resolved. Per germline, CDR1 SGHDT and CDR2 YYEEEE. The CDR3 length is 14 residues. The V end lost 1 base, the J end lost 2 bases, and 9 bases lay between the germline ends. The CDR3 nucleotides read TGTGCCAGCAGCTTGCCCCATCCAAACACTGAAGCTTTCTTT. Translated: CASSLPHPNTEAFF. Complete variable domain (other parts from reference TRBV5-6 and TRBJ1-1): DAGVTQSPTHLIKTRGQQVTLRCSPKSGHDTVSWYQQALGQGPQFIFQYYEEEERQRGNFPDRFSGHQFPNYSSELNVNALLLGDSALYLCASSLPHPNTEAFFGQGTRLTVV.

V is TRBV7-2 and J is TRBJ1-1; TRBD1 agrees at 11 bases. The CDR3 runs to 15 residues. Germline-derived CDR1 and CDR2 are SGHTA and FQGNSA. V lost 5 bases and J lost 7; bases outside the gene matches: 9. CDR3: CASSPWDRGGHEAFF. The CDR3 DNA reads TGTGCCAGCAGCCCCTGGGACAGGGGGGGTCATGAAGCTTTCTTT. Drawing the rest from reference TRBV7-2 and TRBJ1-1, the complete variable domain is GAGVSQSPSNKVTEKGKDVELRCDPISGHTALYWYRQSLGQGLEFLIYFQGNSAPDKSGLPSDRFSAERTGGSVSTLTIQRTQQEDSAVYLCASSPWDRGGHEAFFGQGTRLTVV.

The gene calls are TRBV2 and TRBJ1-3, with 8 bases identical to TRBD1. Germline lookup yields CDR1 SNHLY and CDR2 FYNNEI. Trimming at V came to 6 bases and at J to 0 bases, leaving 10 bases not matched to a gene. The CDR3 is 17 residues long. CDR3 sequence (DNA): TGTGCCAGCAGAGGCGACAGGGGCCTAAGCTCTGGAAACACCATATATTTT. Translating gives CASRGDRGLSSGNTIYF.

This clone was detected only a few times. The rearrangement uses TRBV21-1 and TRBJ1-2. TRBV21-1 corresponds to a pseudogene. The CDR3 length is 16 residues. CDR3 in amino acids: CASSKKEAGPGDGYTF. DNA for the CDR3: TGTGCCAGCAGCAAAAAAGAGGCAGGCCCCGGGGATGGCTACACCTTC.

The chain employs TRBV2 and TRBJ1-2, with D hard to call. The V end was cut by 6 bases, the J end by 8 bases, with 13 bases between. The length of the CDR3 is 12 residues. Germline V gives CDR1 SNHLY, CDR2 FYNNEI. CDR3 sequence: CASRPIGRGYTF. The DNA of the CDR3 is TGTGCCAGCAGACCGATAGGCCGGGGCTACACCTTC.

The J gene is TRBJ2-5, the V gene TRBV4-3; the D gene is possibly TRBD1 (6 bases). Trimming cost V 1 base and J 2 bases, with 8 bases left between them. Germline-derived CDR1 and CDR2 are LGHNA and YSLEER. The CDR3 spans 14 residues. DNA for the CDR3: TGCGCCAGCAGCCAAGCCGACAGGCAAGAGACCCAGTACTTC. It codes for CASSQADRQETQYF.

Points on this clone: Relative to the germline gene, one junction end is altered; a read error may explain this. The chain has TRBV27 and TRBJ1-5, with D uncertain. Germline V CDR1 and CDR2: MNHEY, SMNVEV (reference sequence). This CDR3 is 10 amino acids long. The DNA for the CDR3 is TGTGCCAGCAGCAGTCAGCCCCAGCATTTT. It translates to CASSSQPQHF.

This clone was seen a single time. The V call is TRBV6-1, the J call TRBJ2-3; D is perhaps TRBD2 (6 bases). The germline V gene encodes CDR1 MNHNS and CDR2 SASEGT. Trimming took off 11 bases at V and 1 base at J, with 16 bases between the two ends. CDR3 size: 14 residues. The CDR3 is CAGKEGMGTDTQYF. The CDR3 coding sequence is TGTGCCGGCAAGGAGGGAATGGGCACAGATACGCAGTATTTT.

This sequence joins TRBV19 and TRBJ2-5, with 8 positions matching TRBD2. CDR1 is LNHDA and CDR2 is SQIVND in the germline V gene (reference sequence). There are 13 residues in the CDR3. V gave up 6 bases and J gave up 5 bases; unmatched junction bases: 5. The CDR3 DNA is TGTGCCAGTAGCGGGGGGGCTTGGGAGACCCAGTACTTC. Translation: CASSGGAWETQYF. The whole variable domain, filled in from reference TRBV19 and TRBJ2-5, reads DGGITQSPKYLFRKEGQNVTLSCEQNLNHDAMYWYRQDPGQGLRLIYYSQIVNDFQKGDIAEGYSVSREKKESFPLTVTSAQKNPTAFYLCASSGGAWETQYFGPGTRLLVL.

The sample holds one count of this clone. V gene TRBV28 combines with J gene TRBJ1-2, with 8 bases matching TRBD1. V shed 7 bases, J shed 5 bases, and the junction held 9 bases outside the gene matches. The CDR3 spans 14 residues. Germline-derived CDR1 and CDR2 are MDHEN and SYDVKM. The CDR3 reads CASIHRDRSYGYTF. Written as DNA, the CDR3 is TGTGCCAGCATTCACCGGGACAGGAGTTATGGCTACACCTTC.

This clone was counted once. V gene TRBV4-1 combines with J gene TRBJ2-5; D not certain. The CDR3 covers 12 residues. V was shortened by 0 bases and J by 4 bases, with 3 bases between the two germline ends. The V gene's germline CDR1 is MGHRA and CDR2 YSYEKL. The CDR3 here is CASSQDRETQYF. Written as DNA, the CDR3 is TGCGCCAGCAGCCAAGACAGAGAGACCCAGTACTTC.

V and J are TRBV27 and TRBJ2-5; tentative D call: TRBD1 (5 bases). CDR3 length: 18 amino acids. V gave up 6 bases and J gave up 7 bases, with 30 bases separating them. From germline, CDR1 is MNHEY and CDR2 SMNVEV (reference sequence). Here the CDR3 reads CASSLHRIKPEQRGTQYF. The CDR3 bases are TGTGCCAGCAGCCTCCACCGTATAAAACCGGAGCAAAGGGGGACCCAGTACTTC.

Concerning this clone: Mismatch with germline at one junction end may stem from a read error. The chain couples TRBV7-7 to TRBJ2-5; 8 bases map to TRBD1. The germline CDR1 and CDR2 sequences are SSHAT and FNYEAQ (reference sequence). The CDR3 totals 14 residues. The CDR3 here is CASSLATGVVTQYF. CDR3 coding DNA: TGTGCTAGCAGCTTAGCGACAGGGGTTGTGACCCAGTACTTC.

The V and J genes are TRBV20-1 and TRBJ1-2, with D perhaps matching TRBD1 (5 bases). V was shortened by 5 bases and J by 7 bases, with 11 bases between the two germline ends. From germline, CDR1 is DFQATT and CDR2 SNEGSKA (reference sequence). The CDR3 sequence is 11 residues long. This chain's CDR3 is CSAPRGSGYTF. The CDR3 coding sequence is TGCAGTGCTCCTAGGGGAAGTGGCTACACCTTC.

The genes are TRBV19 and TRBJ1-4; the D is unclear. Germline V gene sequence: CDR1 LNHDA, CDR2 SQIVND (reference sequence). CDR3 length: 13 residues. V lost 3 bases and J 4 bases, leaving 6 bases between the germline ends. Here the CDR3 reads CASSIRLNEKLFF. The CDR3 nucleotides are TGTGCCAGTAGTATCCGGCTTAATGAAAAACTGTTTTTT. Supplemented by reference TRBV19 and TRBJ1-4, the full variable domain reads DGGITQSPKYLFRKEGQNVTLSCEQNLNHDAMYWYRQDPGQGLRLIYYSQIVNDFQKGDIAEGYSVSREKKESFPLTVTSAQKNPTAFYLCASSIRLNEKLFFGSGTQLSVL.

The chain employs TRBV6-5 and TRBJ1-2, with D uncertain. There are 14 residues in the CDR3. The V gene's germline CDR1 is MNHEY and CDR2 SVGAGI. The V end lost 0 bases, the J end lost 4 bases, and 9 bases lay between the germline ends. DNA of the CDR3: TGTGCCAGCAGTTACTCGCGGTCGAGCTATGGCTACACCTTC. It yields the protein CASSYSRSSYGYTF.

The chain couples TRBV7-9 to TRBJ1-1; D remains ambiguous. The ends were cut back, 6 bases at V and 3 bases at J, with 11 bases in the middle. CDR3 size: 13 residues. The germline V gene has CDR1 SEHNR and CDR2 FQNEAQ (reference sequence). The DNA for the CDR3 is TGTGCCAGCAGAGGACCTTTGGACACTGAAGCTTTCTTT. Protein sequence: CASRGPLDTEAFF.

By frequency in the sample, this clone is medium-sized. V is TRBV4-1 and J is TRBJ2-3; 8 bases agree with TRBD2. V dropped 3 bases and J dropped 4; count of bases not matched to a gene: 12. The CDR3 loop spans 17 amino acids. Per germline, CDR1 MGHRA and CDR2 YSYEKL. The CDR3: CASSQSSRGARADTQYF. In nucleotides, the CDR3 is TGCGCCAGCAGCCAGTCGTCGCGGGGGGCAAGAGCAGATACGCAGTATTTT.

The chain couples TRBV13 to TRBJ2-3; no definite D call. The CDR3 covers 16 residues. V was pared by 5 bases and J by 2 bases, with 17 bases between. Germline V gene sequence: CDR1 PRHDT, CDR2 FYEKMQ (reference sequence). CDR3 protein: CASSARTNTATDTQYF. The CDR3 coding sequence is TGTGCCAGCAGCGCCCGAACTAATACCGCCACAGATACGCAGTATTTT.

CDR3 residues: CASSQTLGLVGAFF. In DNA form, the CDR3 reads TGCGCCAGCAGCCAAACCCTGGGCCTAGTAGGAGCTTTCTTT. The rearrangement links TRBV4-3 to TRBJ1-1; D is uncertain. The ends were cut back, 2 bases at V and 10 bases at J, with 17 bases in the middle. Germline lookup yields CDR1 LGHNA and CDR2 YSLEER. This CDR3 spans 14 amino acids.

About this clone: The same CDR3 is also encoded by other DNA sequences in this sample. The chain has TRBV6-5 and TRBJ2-3; D gene uncertain. Germline V gene sequence: CDR1 MNHEY, CDR2 SVGAGI. Deletions cut 0 bases from V and 2 bases from J, with 9 bases between. CDR3 size: 15 residues. The CDR3 spells CASSYSGQITDTQYF. CDR3 nucleotide sequence: TGTGCCAGCAGTTACTCAGGCCAGATCACAGATACGCAGTATTTT.

In this sample, this clone turned up a few times. V usage is TRBV9 and J usage is TRBJ1-1; TRBD1 matches at 7 bases. The V gene end was trimmed by 3 bases and the J gene end by 4 bases; junction bases not matched to a gene: 6. Germline V gene sequence: CDR1 SGDLS, CDR2 YYNGEE. This CDR3 is 14 amino acids long. CDR3 coding DNA: TGTGCCAGCAGCGACCAAGACAGGGTCACTGAAGCTTTCTTT. Protein sequence: CASSDQDRVTEAFF.

The chain combines TRBV19 with TRBJ2-3; D is undetermined. The V and J ends lost 7 bases and 6 bases respectively, with 20 bases between them. From germline, CDR1 is LNHDA and CDR2 SQIVND (reference sequence). The CDR3 covers 15 residues. This chain's CDR3 is CASKDPSVARDTQYF. As DNA, the CDR3 is TGTGCCAGTAAAGACCCGAGCGTTGCCAGGGATACGCAGTATTTT.

The chain combines TRBV7-2 with TRBJ2-3, with 11 bases that match TRBD2. Germline V gives CDR1 SGHTA, CDR2 FQGNSA. V lost 6 bases to trimming and J lost 8 bases; unmatched junction nucleotides: 10. CDR3 length equals 15 residues. The CDR3 nucleotides are TGTGCCAGCAGACCTAGCGGGGGGCTCCGGGGTACGCAGTATTTT. It yields the protein CASRPSGGLRGTQYF.

The chain employs TRBV19 and TRBJ2-1, with 9 bases fitting TRBD1. CDR1 and CDR2 from the germline V gene are LNHDA and SQIVND (reference sequence). The CDR3 runs to 15 residues. V lost 3 bases to trimming and J lost 5 bases; unmatched junction nucleotides: 5. This CDR3 reads CASSIGQGTNNEQFF. Written as DNA, the CDR3 is TGTGCCAGTAGTATCGGACAGGGGACGAACAATGAGCAGTTCTTC.

The chain is built from TRBV29-1 and TRBJ2-5, with 8 bases that match TRBD2. With V trimmed by 4 bases and J by 0 bases, 4 bases remained unmatched. CDR1 is SQVTM, CDR2 ANQGSEA, per germline. CDR3 length: 14 amino acids. CDR3 in DNA: TGCAGCGTTGGTGGCGGGGGGTACCAAGAGACCCAGTACTTC. Protein: CSVGGGGYQETQYF.

This chain connects TRBV15 to TRBJ1-5; a possible D gene is TRBD1 (6 bases). Per the germline V gene, CDR1 is LNHNV and CDR2 is YYDKDF (reference sequence). Trimming took 3 bases from V and 7 from J, leaving 19 bases between them. The CDR3 has 16 residues. CDR3 nucleotides: TGTGCCACCAGCAGGGCAGGACCGGGTACAGGGCAGCCCCAGCATTTT. Protein: CATSRAGPGTGQPQHF.

The J gene is TRBJ1-5, the V gene TRBV2; no definite D call. CDR3 length equals 12 residues. Trimming took off 6 bases at V and 4 bases at J, with 7 bases between the two ends. Germline loops: CDR1 SNHLY, CDR2 FYNNEI. CDR3 bases: TGTGCCAGCAGGCTACAGAATCAGCCCCAGCATTTT. It yields the protein CASRLQNQPQHF.

V is TRBV29-1 and J is TRBJ1-1; TRBD1 matches 12 bases. V shed 7 bases and J 4 bases; nucleotides not matched to a gene: 7. CDR1 is SQVTM and CDR2 is ANQGSEA in the germline V gene. The CDR3 has 14 amino acids. For the CDR3, the DNA is TGCAGCGGCGGGACAGGGGGCTGGGGCACTGAAGCTTTCTTT. Protein product: CSGGTGGWGTEAFF.